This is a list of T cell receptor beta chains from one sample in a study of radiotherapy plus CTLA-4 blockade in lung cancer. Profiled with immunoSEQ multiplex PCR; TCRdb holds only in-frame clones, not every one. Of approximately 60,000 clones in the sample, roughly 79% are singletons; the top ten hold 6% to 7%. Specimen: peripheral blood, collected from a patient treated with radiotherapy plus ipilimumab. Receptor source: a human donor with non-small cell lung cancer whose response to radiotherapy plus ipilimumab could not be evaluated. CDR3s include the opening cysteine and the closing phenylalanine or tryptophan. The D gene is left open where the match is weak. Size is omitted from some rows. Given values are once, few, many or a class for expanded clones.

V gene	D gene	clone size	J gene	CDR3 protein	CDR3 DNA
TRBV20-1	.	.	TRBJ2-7	CSAMRSYEQYF	TGCAGTGCTATGCGCTCCTACGAGCAGTACTTC
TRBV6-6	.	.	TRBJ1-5	CASSSDNGNQPQHF	TGTGCCAGCAGTTCGGACAATGGCAATCAGCCCCAGCATTTT
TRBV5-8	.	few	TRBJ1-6	CASIKAGGPRGVSPASPLHF	TGTGCCAGCATAAAAGCGGGCGGGCCGAGGGGCGTTTCCCCTGCTTCACCCCTCCACTTT
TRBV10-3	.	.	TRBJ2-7	CAISLDSYEQYF	TGTGCCATCAGTTTGGACAGCTACGAGCAGTACTTC
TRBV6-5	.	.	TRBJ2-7	CASSSRDSSYEQYF	TGTGCCAGCAGTTCACGGGACTCCTCCTACGAGCAGTACTTC
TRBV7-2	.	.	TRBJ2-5	CASSPQGSQETQYF	TGTGCCAGCAGCCCACAGGGAAGCCAAGAGACCCAGTACTTC
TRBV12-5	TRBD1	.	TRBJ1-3	CASVPQGGSGNTIYF	TGTGCTAGTGTTCCACAGGGGGGTTCTGGAAACACCATATATTTT
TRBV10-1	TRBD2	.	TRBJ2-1	CASSVGGGAYNEQFF	TGCGCCAGCAGTGTTGGCGGGGGGGCTTACAATGAGCAGTTCTTC
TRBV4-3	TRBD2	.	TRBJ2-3	CASSQGEGTSTDTQYF	TGCGCCAGCAGCCAAGGGGAGGGGACTAGCACAGATACGCAGTATTTT
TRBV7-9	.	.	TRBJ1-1	CASSLARVTEAFF	TGTGCCAGCAGCTTAGCCAGGGTCACTGAAGCTTTCTTT
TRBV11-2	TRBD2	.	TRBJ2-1	CASSFGLAGGVNEQFF	TGTGCCAGCAGCTTCGGACTAGCGGGAGGGGTGAATGAGCAGTTCTTC
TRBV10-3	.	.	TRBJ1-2	CAISEDREAHGYTF	TGTGCCATCAGTGAGGACAGAGAGGCGCATGGCTACACCTTC
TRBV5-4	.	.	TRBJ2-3	CASSLAAEDTQYF	TGTGCCAGCAGCTTGGCGGCGGAGGATACGCAGTATTTT
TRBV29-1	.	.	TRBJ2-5	CSVGGSTRYF	TGCAGCGTCGGCGGTAGTACCCGGTACTTC
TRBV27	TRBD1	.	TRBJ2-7	CASRSVTGGSYEQYF	TGTGCCAGCAGATCCGTGACAGGGGGCTCCTACGAGCAGTACTTC
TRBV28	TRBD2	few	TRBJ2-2	CGGLAGLRELFF	TGTGGGGGACTAGCGGGATTAAGGGAGCTGTTTTTT
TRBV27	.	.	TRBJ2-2	CASSFQGSPFLRTGELFF	TGTGCCAGCAGTTTTCAGGGTAGTCCCTTCCTAAGGACCGGGGAGCTGTTTTTT
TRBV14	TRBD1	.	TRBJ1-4	CASSRLGQVGEKLFF	TGTGCCAGCAGCCGGTTGGGACAGGTCGGTGAAAAACTGTTTTTT
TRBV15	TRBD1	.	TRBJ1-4	CATSRDRGGEKLFF	TGTGCCACCAGCAGGGACAGGGGTGGCGAAAAACTGTTTTTT
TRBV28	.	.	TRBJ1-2	CASSLVLNYGYTF	TGTGCCAGCAGTTTAGTCTTGAACTATGGCTACACCTTC
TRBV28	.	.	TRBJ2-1	CASSGWSSYNEQFF	TGTGCCAGCAGCGGGTGGAGCTCCTACAATGAGCAGTTCTTC
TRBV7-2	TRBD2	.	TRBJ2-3	CASSLAASGYTDTQYF	TGTGCCAGCAGCTTAGCGGCTAGCGGATACACAGATACGCAGTATTTT
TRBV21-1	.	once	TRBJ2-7	CASSKGGRSGGTYEQYF	TGTGCCAGCAGCAAAGGAGGGAGGTCAGGGGGGACCTACGAGCAGTACTTC
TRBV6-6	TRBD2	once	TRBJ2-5	CASSPPGLGETQYF	TGTGCCAGCAGTCCCCCGGGACTAGGAGAGACCCAGTACTTC
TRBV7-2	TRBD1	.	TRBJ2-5	CASSLDRGRAGTQYF	TGTGCCAGCAGCCTTGACAGGGGGCGCGCCGGGACTCAGTACTTC
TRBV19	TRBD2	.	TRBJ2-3	CASSGLAGSDTQYF	TGTGCCAGTTCTGGGCTAGCGGGTTCAGATACGCAGTATTTT
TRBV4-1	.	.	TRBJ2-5	CASSQDRVRETQYF	TGCGCCAGCAGCCAAGACCGGGTCCGAGAGACCCAGTACTTC
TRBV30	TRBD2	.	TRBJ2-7	CAWSVPLAVPYEQYF	TGTGCCTGGAGTGTACCCCTAGCGGTTCCTTACGAGCAGTACTTC
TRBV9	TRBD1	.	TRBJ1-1	CASSGTGTGWVNTEAFF	TGTGCCAGCAGCGGCACCGGGACAGGGTGGGTGAACACTGAAGCTTTCTTT
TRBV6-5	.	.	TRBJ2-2	CASSYEVGGRELFF	TGTGCCAGCAGCTACGAGGTGGGGGGAAGGGAGCTGTTTTTT
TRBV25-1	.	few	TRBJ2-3	CATSYGNGDTQYF	TGTGCCACCTCTTACGGGAATGGAGATACGCAGTATTTT
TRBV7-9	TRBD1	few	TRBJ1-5	CASSPGQGNQPQHF	TGTGCCAGCAGCCCCGGACAGGGCAATCAGCCCCAGCATTTT
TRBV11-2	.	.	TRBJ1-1	CASSLGGVGVTEAFF	TGTGCCAGCAGCTTAGGGGGGGTGGGGGTCACTGAAGCTTTCTTT
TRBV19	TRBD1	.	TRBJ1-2	CASSKGARGYTF	TGTGCCAGTAGTAAGGGGGCGAGAGGCTACACCTTC
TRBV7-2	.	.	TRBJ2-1	CASSPDNGREEQFF	TGTGCCAGCAGCCCCGACAACGGGAGAGAGGAGCAGTTCTTC
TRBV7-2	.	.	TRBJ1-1	CASSLPRVGTEAFF	TGTGCCAGCAGCCTCCCTCGGGTAGGCACTGAAGCTTTCTTT
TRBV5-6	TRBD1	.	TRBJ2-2	CASSPDRTDTGELFF	TGTGCCAGCAGCCCGGACAGGACCGACACCGGGGAGCTGTTTTTT
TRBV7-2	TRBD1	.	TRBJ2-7	CASSWDRGFYEQYF	TGTGCCAGCAGCTGGGACAGGGGGTTCTACGAGCAGTACTTC
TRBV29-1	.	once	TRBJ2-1	CSVGNGSSYNEQFF	TGCAGCGTTGGGAATGGGAGCTCCTACAATGAGCAGTTCTTC
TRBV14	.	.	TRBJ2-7	CASSQSGYRMNF	TGTGCCAGCAGCCAATCAGGGTACCGAATGAACTTC
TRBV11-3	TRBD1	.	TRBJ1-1	CASSFPSINRGLNTEAFF	TGTGCCAGCAGCTTTCCCTCTATAAACAGGGGCCTCAACACTGAAGCTTTCTTT
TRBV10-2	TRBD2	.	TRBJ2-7	CASELAGGHEQYF	TGCGCCAGCGAACTAGCGGGGGGACACGAGCAGTACTTC
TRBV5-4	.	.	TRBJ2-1	CASSFSLHNEQFF	TGTGCCAGCAGCTTTTCACTTCACAATGAGCAGTTCTTC
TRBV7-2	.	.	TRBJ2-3	CASSLGGRTDTQYF	TGTGCCAGCAGCTTAGGGGGGAGGACAGATACGCAGTATTTT
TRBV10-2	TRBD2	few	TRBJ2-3	CASRAGTSYSGTQYF	TGCGCCAGCAGGGCCGGGACTAGCTATTCCGGTACGCAGTATTTT
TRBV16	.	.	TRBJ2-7	CASSPGGLGSYEQYF	TGTGCCAGCAGCCCTGGGGGACTGGGCTCCTACGAGCAGTACTTC
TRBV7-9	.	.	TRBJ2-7	CASSRRASGSSYEQYF	TGTGCCAGCAGCCGGAGGGCGAGCGGTAGCTCCTACGAGCAGTACTTC
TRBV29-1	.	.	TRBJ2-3	CSVASRGAETQYF	TGCAGCGTTGCCTCCCGGGGGGCTGAGACGCAGTATTTT
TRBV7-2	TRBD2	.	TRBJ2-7	CASSLTSGVSSSYEQYF	TGTGCCAGCAGCTTGACTAGCGGAGTATCTTCTTCCTACGAGCAGTACTTC
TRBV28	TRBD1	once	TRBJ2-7	CASSFEQGAVYEQYF	TGTGCCAGCAGTTTTGAGCAGGGGGCCGTTTACGAGCAGTACTTC
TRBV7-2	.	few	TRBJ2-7	CASSLEPLTGEQYF	TGTGCCAGCAGCCTAGAACCTCTTACGGGGGAGCAGTACTTC
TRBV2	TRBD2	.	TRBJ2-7	CASKRTAGAYEQYF	TGTGCCAGCAAGCGGACAGCGGGGGCCTACGAGCAGTACTTC
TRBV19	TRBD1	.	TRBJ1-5	CASSWGTGANQPQHF	TGTGCCAGTAGTTGGGGGACAGGCGCTAATCAGCCCCAGCATTTT
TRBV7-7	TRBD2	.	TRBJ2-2	CASREASGRAAPGELFF	TGTGCCAGCAGGGAGGCTAGCGGGAGGGCCGCGCCCGGGGAGCTGTTTTTT
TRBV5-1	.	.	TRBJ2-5	CASGDFQETQYF	TGCGCCAGCGGGGACTTCCAAGAGACCCAGTACTTC
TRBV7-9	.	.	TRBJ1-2	CASSIGSSWPRGYTF	TGTGCCAGCAGCATCGGGTCCTCCTGGCCAAGGGGCTACACCTTC
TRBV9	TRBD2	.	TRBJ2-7	CASSVSGGGYEQYF	TGTGCCAGCAGCGTGAGCGGGGGGGGATACGAGCAGTACTTC
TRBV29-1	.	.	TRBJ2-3	CSVAKRITDTQYF	TGCAGCGTTGCTAAGCGGATCACAGATACGCAGTATTTT
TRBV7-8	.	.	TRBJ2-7	CASSSRTAGPYEQYF	TGTGCCAGCAGCTCTCGGACAGCCGGGCCCTACGAGCAGTACTTC
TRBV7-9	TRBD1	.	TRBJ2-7	CASSLVAQGAYEQYF	TGTGCCAGCAGCTTAGTAGCACAGGGGGCCTACGAGCAGTACTTC